The clone carrying this T cell receptor (beta chain) appeared many times. The antigen is unknown. Cells sorted as Tregs were CD4+, CD25+ and CD127-/low. After constant-region reverse-primer amplification, full-length variable regions underwent semi-nested PCR with Nested Universal Primer A. TCRdb reanalysed the 5' RACE reads using MiXCR and keeps one entry per CDR3 protein. The sample lists 50,000 to 60,000 distinct CDR3 sequences, less than 25% occurring once. The CDR3 sequence is 13 residues long. Deletions cut 5 bases from V and 8 bases from J, with 17 bases between. Germline V gene data show CDR1 as SGHRS and CDR2 as YFSETQ. General observations from the study: The TCR gene usage of tumor memory CD4+ T cells clustered together with blood and lymph node memory CD4+ cells and with lymph node naive CD4+ cells. Tumor-infiltrating Treg TCR alpha and beta sequences overlapped most with tumor naive CD4+ T cells, then blood naive.

The receptor was isolated from a female donor with breast cancer. The J gene is TRBJ2-7, the V gene TRBV5-1, with a tentative D call TRBD2 (6 bases). The sequenced sample consisted of tumor-infiltrating Tregs sorted from the breast tumor. The CDR3 coding sequence is TGCGCCAGCAGTGAGGAGGGAGCTGGGAAGCAGTACTTC. Its translation is CASSEEGAGKQYF.